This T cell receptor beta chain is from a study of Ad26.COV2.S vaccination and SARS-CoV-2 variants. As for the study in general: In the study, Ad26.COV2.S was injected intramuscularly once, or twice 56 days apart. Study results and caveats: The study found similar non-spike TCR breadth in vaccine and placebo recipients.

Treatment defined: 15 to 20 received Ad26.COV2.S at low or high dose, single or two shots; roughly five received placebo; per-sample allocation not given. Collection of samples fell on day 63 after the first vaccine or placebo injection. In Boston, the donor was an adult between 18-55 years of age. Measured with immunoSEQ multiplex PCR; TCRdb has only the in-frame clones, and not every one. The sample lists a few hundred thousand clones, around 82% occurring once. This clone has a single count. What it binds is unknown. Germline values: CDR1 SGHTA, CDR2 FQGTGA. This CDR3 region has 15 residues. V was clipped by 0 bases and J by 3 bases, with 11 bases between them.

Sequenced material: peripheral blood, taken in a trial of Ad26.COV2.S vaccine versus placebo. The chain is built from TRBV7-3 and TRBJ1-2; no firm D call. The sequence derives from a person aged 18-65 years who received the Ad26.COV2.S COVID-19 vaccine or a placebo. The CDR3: CASSLTSGSDYGYTF. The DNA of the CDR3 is TGTGCCAGCAGCTTAACGTCGGGGAGCGACTATGGCTACACCTTC.